The present entry profiles one TCR beta chain with its context. The antigen is not known. This entry belongs to a study of pediatric ulcerative colitis. General study findings and limits: Repertoires came from total lymphocyte DNA, not specific subsets. No controls had the two rectal clonotypes shared by ulcerative colitis patients.

This table comes from immunoSEQ multiplex PCR, and its TCRdb copy is limited to in-frame clones, with some not included. The sample has 35,000 to 45,000 clones; over 80% are singletons. Per the germline V gene, CDR1 is LNHDA and CDR2 is SQIVND (reference sequence). Trimming stripped 6 bases from V and 0 bases from J, with 10 bases between. This CDR3 is built from 14 residues. This receptor was identified in a girl between 5 and 17 years old with moderate ulcerative colitis. Sequenced: blood. The gene calls are TRBV19 and TRBJ2-3, with D possibly being TRBD1 (6 bases). The CDR3 is CASSLQGSTDTQYF. The CDR3 DNA sequence: TGTGCCAGTAGCTTACAGGGCAGCACAGATACGCAGTATTTT.